What follows is one TCR beta chain and its context. This specimen comes from a study of blood T cell repertoires in COVID-19. Looking at the study overall: Whether acute or convalescent, the COVID-19 samples came from the United States, Italy and Spain. T cells, B-cell-depleted T cells, or PBMCs supplied cDNA or gDNA.

Authors' processing steps: Estimates of nucleated cell counts were drawn from the amplification of reference gene primers. The method was immunoSEQ multiplex PCR; TCRdb's version includes in-frame clones alone and lacks a portion of them. The DNA gave D and trimming, while V, J and clone size come from that table. Found here are approximately 350,000 clones, 89% of them singletons; the top ten hold roughly 1.2%. The CDR3 contains 12 residues. Germline V lookup: CDR1 SGHAT, CDR2 FQNNGV. The V gene lost 6 bases and the J gene lost 11 bases, with 16 bases spanning the gap. Source material: peripheral blood. The TCR originated in a man aged 40-55 years with acute or convalescent COVID-19. The chain combines TRBV11-2 with TRBJ1-1; no firm D call. In nucleotides, the CDR3 is TGTGCCAGCAGTTTCTCCCTCCGCGGGGCTTTCTTT. This codes for CASSFSLRGAFF.